The rows below give T cell receptor beta chains drawn from one sample of a study of cytomegalovirus exposure and HLA in healthy donors. Sequencing used immunoSEQ multiplex PCR; TCRdb keeps in-frame clones, though not all of them. The table lists around 140,000 clones, more than 70% of them singletons. Input material: PBMCs. Receptors were obtained from a man aged 35-49 years in good health and CMV-seronegative. The CDR3 runs from the conserved cysteine through the conserved F or W. Rows may omit the clone size; those that give it use once, few, many or a size class.

clone_size,j_call,v_call,cdr3_aa
-,TRBJ2-3,TRBV13,CASSLKPEETTDTQYF
-,TRBJ2-5,TRBV9,CASSVGGLAGVETQYF
once,TRBJ2-3,TRBV28,CASRPASGGTDTQYF
once,TRBJ2-7,TRBV5-1,CASSYVAGLSYEQYF
-,-,TRBV11-2,CASSSDTYEQYF
-,TRBJ2-7,TRBV11-2,CASSLSDGQGNEQYF
-,TRBJ2-5,TRBV7-6,CASSVAPGTGGETQYF
-,TRBJ2-1,TRBV29-1,CSVQGTRISYNEQFF
-,TRBJ2-7,TRBV7-6,CASSPPPSGARDEQYF
-,TRBJ2-2,TRBV7-6,CASSLGLLNTGELFF
-,TRBJ2-3,TRBV12-5,CASGLGTVTSTDTQYF
-,TRBJ1-5,TRBV19,CASSIDSRWEVRKPQHF
-,TRBJ1-1,TRBV6-4,CASSPDRGNTEAFF
few,TRBJ1-4,TRBV30,CAWSVRRGGEKLFF
-,TRBJ1-2,TRBV28,CASSLTGGKYYGYTF
-,TRBJ1-6,TRBV19,CASSFSFHGRDNSPLHF
-,TRBJ2-1,TRBV6-5,CASKSRTDYNEQFF
-,TRBJ2-2,TRBV4-1,CASSQADAGGELFF
-,TRBJ1-1,TRBV29-1,CSVEDRVREAFF
-,TRBJ1-4,TRBV6-5,CASSRGIGTEEKLFF
few,TRBJ2-3,TRBV6-1,CASHSSGGTTDTQYF
-,TRBJ1-1,TRBV27,CASSFSDRAGRAFF
-,TRBJ2-2,TRBV27,CASSLSGTSGNTGELFF
-,TRBJ2-7,TRBV14,CASSRVAGTGSYEQYF
once,TRBJ2-1,TRBV5-1,CASSLGGTGTNEQFF
-,TRBJ1-4,TRBV20-1,CSARSDEKLFF
-,TRBJ2-5,TRBV9,CASSVRFRDRITLVKETQYF
-,TRBJ1-5,TRBV23-1,CASSQSGQGVPLSNQPQHF
-,TRBJ2-7,TRBV27,CASSLKLAGTYEQYF
few,TRBJ2-1,TRBV4-2,CASSQEALSNEQFF
few,TRBJ2-6,TRBV7-6,CASSLRGLGANVLTF
-,TRBJ2-3,TRBV4-1,CASSQDLSAETGFTDTQYF
few,TRBJ1-1,TRBV7-2,CASSLAEGQGPLNTEAFF
-,TRBJ2-2,TRBV7-8,CASSAWTGVNTGELFF
few,TRBJ1-5,TRBV9,CASSVSSNSNQPQHF
-,-,TRBV2,CASSGGDSSYEQYF
-,TRBJ1-1,TRBV7-3,CASSLTRADEAFF
-,TRBJ2-3,TRBV10-3,CAISTRVKGQGTDTQYF
few,TRBJ1-2,TRBV4-2,CASSQDGAAGPSYGYTF
-,TRBJ2-6,TRBV2,CASSVDRDRVPPGANVLTF
few,TRBJ2-2,TRBV5-1,CASSPLDRNTGELFF
-,TRBJ1-5,TRBV2,CASSYPLKHQPQHF
-,TRBJ2-7,TRBV2,CASGRDTYEQYF
-,TRBJ2-5,TRBV7-9,CASSLGDRGPETQYF
once,TRBJ1-2,TRBV5-4,CASSLRQGQGASGYTF
few,TRBJ2-7,TRBV5-8,CASSLGLGASYEQYF
-,TRBJ1-2,TRBV5-8,CASSLGDSVGGYGYTF
-,TRBJ2-3,TRBV5-1,CASSLVGGLSTDTQYF